This section outlines one T cell receptor beta chain sequence together with its context. Antigen unknown. The sample comes from a study of vaccination effects on CD4 cells after COVID-19. Study-wide context: Post-vaccine specimens arrived a median 72 days past the second dose.

CDR1 is MNHEY, CDR2 SVGEGT, per germline. The CDR3 is 14 amino acids. J gave up 10 bases and V 4 bases, and 5 bases lay outside the gene matches. Using viral peptide pools, the ViraFEST assay grew out antigen-specific CD4+ T cells prior to sequencing. Following 10 days of culture, CD4+ T cells were isolated. Vaccination of participants consisted of two doses of either the BNT162b2 or mRNA-1273 vaccine. Neither prior SARS-CoV-2 infection nor positive nucleocapsid antibodies were present in the vaccine recipients. Study findings and constraints: Few convalescent patients were studied, and early post-infection samples were lacking. At late timepoints after vaccination, vaccine- and infection-induced clones shrank markedly.

Data came from immunoSEQ multiplex PCR; TCRdb stores just in-frame clones and leaves some out. Of around 59,000 clones in the sample, about 73% were seen once. The receptor's source is a human donor who received a COVID-19 vaccine. This material consisted of CD4+ T cells from PBMCs cultured with HCoV-OC43 spike peptides, taken after COVID-19 vaccination. Subset of the sample: HCoV-OC43 spike overlapping peptide pool stimulation. The J gene is TRBJ1-6, the V gene TRBV6-2 or TRBV6-3; 9 positions match TRBD1. CDR3 nucleotides: TGTGCCAGCAGTTCGGGACAGGGACGCTCACCCCTCCACTTT. Protein product: CASSSGQGRSPLHF.